The rows below give T cell receptor beta chains drawn from one sample of a study of cytomegalovirus exposure and HLA in healthy donors. Some clones are missing from TCRdb's copy, which holds only in-frame ones; the method was immunoSEQ multiplex PCR. The sample records approximately 270,000 clones, about 88% being singletons. The specimen was PBMCs. These receptors came from a man younger than 35 in good health and CMV-seropositive. Both conserved end residues are trimmed from each CDR3.

>12|TRBV28
ASSPPAAGNIQY
>13|TRBV7-9
ASSLAGDEDGELF
>14|TRBV7-2
ASSLDSVQSGNTIY
>11|TRBV7-9
ASSLDTNQPQH
>14|TRBV7-8
ASSLRDRVPTDTQY
>11|TRBV30
AWSATGGNEQF
>10|TRBV7-9
ASSLSGTEAF
>12|TRBV11-3
ASSSPAVPYEQY
>13|TRBV11-3
ASSADRGNTGELF
>12|TRBV30
AWSEASGYYEQY
>12|TRBV7-9
ASSLVGDGPGYT
>17|TRBV4-3
ASSQAPRGQGFGNEKLF
>12|TRBV2
ASSGLSGSYEQY
>13|TRBV5-1
ASSPEGAQVYGYT
>11|TRBV27
ASSLGGIRELF
>13|TRBV27
ASSSPGRTNEKLF